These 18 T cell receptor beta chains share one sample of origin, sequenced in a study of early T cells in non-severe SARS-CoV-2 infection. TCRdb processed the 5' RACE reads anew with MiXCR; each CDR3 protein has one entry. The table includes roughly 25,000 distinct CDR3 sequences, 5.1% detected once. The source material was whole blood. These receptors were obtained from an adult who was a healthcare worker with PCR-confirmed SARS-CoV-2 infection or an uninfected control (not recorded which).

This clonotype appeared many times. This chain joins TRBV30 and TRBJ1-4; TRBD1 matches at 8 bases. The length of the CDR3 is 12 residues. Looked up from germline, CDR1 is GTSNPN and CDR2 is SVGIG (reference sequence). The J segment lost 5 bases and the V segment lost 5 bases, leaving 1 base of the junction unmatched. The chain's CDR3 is CAWGQGNEKLFF. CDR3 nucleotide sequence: TGTGCCTGGGGACAGGGCAATGAAAAACTGTTTTTT.

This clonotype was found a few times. CDR3 coding DNA: TGCAGTGCTAGAGGGACCGCGAGCTCCTACGAGCAGTACTTC. Its translation: CSARGTASSYEQYF. The rearrangement links TRBV20-1 to TRBJ2-7; D is unresolved. Germline V gene data show CDR1 as DFQATT and CDR2 as SNEGSKA (reference sequence). The length of the CDR3 is 14 residues. V was trimmed by 1 base and J by 0 bases, leaving 10 bases between them.

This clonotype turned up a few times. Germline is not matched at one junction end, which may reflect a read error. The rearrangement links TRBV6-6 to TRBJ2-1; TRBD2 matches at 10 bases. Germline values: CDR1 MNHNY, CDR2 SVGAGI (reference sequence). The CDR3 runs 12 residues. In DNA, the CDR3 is TGTGCCAGCACTAGCGGGGGCCACCTTTCCCTCTTC. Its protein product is CASTSGGHLSLF.

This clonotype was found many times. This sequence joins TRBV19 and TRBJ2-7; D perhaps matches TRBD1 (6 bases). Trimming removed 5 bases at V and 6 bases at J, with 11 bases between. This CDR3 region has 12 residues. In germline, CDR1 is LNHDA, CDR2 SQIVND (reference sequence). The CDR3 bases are TGTGCCAGTAGTCCACAGGGCCTCGAGCAGTACTTC. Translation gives CASSPQGLEQYF.

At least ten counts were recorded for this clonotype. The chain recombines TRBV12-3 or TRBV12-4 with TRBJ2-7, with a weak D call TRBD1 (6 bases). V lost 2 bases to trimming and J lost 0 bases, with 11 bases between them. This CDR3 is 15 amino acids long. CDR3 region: CASSLFGDISYEQYF. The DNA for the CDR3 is TGTGCCAGCAGTTTATTCGGGGACATCTCCTACGAGCAGTACTTC.

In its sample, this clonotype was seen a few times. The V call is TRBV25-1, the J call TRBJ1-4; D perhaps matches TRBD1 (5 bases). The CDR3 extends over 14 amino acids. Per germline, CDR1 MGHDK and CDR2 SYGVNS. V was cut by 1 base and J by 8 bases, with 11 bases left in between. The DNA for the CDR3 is TGTGCCAGCAGTGAATCATGGGGCAGAGAAAAACTGTTTTTT. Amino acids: CASSESWGREKLFF.

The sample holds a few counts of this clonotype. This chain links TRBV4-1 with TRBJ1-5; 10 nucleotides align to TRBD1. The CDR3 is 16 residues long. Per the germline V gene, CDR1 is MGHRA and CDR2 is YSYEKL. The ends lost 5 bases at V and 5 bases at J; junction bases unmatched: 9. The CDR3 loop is CASSKHRDRGDQPQHF. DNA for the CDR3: TGCGCCAGCAGCAAGCACCGGGACAGGGGCGATCAGCCCCAGCATTTT.

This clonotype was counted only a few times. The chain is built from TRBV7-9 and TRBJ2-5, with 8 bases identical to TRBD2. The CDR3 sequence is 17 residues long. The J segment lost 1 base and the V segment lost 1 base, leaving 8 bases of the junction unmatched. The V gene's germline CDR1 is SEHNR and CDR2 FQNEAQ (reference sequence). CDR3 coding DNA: TGTGCCAGCAGCTTAGGTTCGAGCGGGGGATTCCAAGAGACCCAGTACTTC. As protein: CASSLGSSGGFQETQYF.

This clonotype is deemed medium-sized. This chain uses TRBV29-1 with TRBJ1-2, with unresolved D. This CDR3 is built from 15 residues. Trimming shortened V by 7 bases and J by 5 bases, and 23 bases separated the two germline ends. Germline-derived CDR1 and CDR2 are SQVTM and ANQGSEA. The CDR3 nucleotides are TGCAGCGCTTCCCCGGGGTCGCCCTCGGGATATGGCTACACCTTC. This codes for CSASPGSPSGYGYTF.

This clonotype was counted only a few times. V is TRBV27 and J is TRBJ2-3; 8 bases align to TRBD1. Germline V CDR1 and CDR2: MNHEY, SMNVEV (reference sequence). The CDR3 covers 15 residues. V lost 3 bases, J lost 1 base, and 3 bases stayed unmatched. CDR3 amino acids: CASSLQGQGTDTQYF. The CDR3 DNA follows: TGTGCCAGCAGTTTGCAGGGACAGGGCACAGATACGCAGTATTTT.

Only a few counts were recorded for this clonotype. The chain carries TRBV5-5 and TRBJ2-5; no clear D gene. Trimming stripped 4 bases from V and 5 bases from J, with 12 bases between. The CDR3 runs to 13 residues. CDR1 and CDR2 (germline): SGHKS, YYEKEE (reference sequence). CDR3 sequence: CASSPEEVETQYF. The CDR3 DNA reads TGTGCCAGCAGCCCAGAGGAAGTTGAGACCCAGTACTTC. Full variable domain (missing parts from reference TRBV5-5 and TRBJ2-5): DAGVTQSPTHLIKTRGQQVTLRCSPISGHKSVSWYQQVLGQGPQFIFQYYEKEERGRGNFPDRFSARQFPNYSSELNVNALLLGDSALYLCASSPEEVETQYFGPGTRLLVL.

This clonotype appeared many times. DNA for the CDR3: TGTGCCAGCTCAAGGGGCAGGGCCGCTGAAAAACTGTTTTTT. This encodes CASSRGRAAEKLFF. The chain is built from TRBV18 and TRBJ1-4; tentatively, D is TRBD1 (5 bases). Germline V gene sequence: CDR1 KGHSH, CDR2 LQKENI. The CDR3 contains 14 residues. Trimming stripped 5 bases from V and 7 bases from J, with 14 bases between.

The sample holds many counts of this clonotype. The CDR3 region is CASSLTLTGADNEQFF. Written as DNA, the CDR3 is TGTGCCAGCAGCTTAACCTTGACAGGGGCGGACAATGAGCAGTTCTTC. V is TRBV13 and J is TRBJ2-1; 8 nucleotides match TRBD1. This CDR3 is 16 amino acids long. V dropped 2 bases and J dropped 5; count of bases not matched to a gene: 8. Germline values: CDR1 PRHDT, CDR2 FYEKMQ (reference sequence).

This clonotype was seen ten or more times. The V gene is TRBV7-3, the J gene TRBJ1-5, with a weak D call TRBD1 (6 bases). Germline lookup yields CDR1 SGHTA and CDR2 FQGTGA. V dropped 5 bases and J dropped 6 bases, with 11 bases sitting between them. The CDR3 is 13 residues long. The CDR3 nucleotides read TGTGCCAGCAGCCTTCGCAGGGGTCAGCCCCAGCATTTT. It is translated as CASSLRRGQPQHF.

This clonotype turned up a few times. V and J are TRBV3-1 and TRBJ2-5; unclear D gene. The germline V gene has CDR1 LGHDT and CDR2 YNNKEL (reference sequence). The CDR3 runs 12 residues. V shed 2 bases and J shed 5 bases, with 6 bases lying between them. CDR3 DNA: TGTGCCAGCAGCCAAACGTCGGAGACCCAGTACTTC. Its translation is CASSQTSETQYF.

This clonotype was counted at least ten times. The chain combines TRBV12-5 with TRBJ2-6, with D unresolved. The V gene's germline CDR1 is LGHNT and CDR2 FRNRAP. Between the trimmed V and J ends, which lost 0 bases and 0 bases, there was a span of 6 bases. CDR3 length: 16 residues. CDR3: CASGLVLFSGANVLTF. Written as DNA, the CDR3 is TGTGCTAGTGGTTTGGTACTCTTCTCTGGGGCCAACGTCCTGACTTTC.

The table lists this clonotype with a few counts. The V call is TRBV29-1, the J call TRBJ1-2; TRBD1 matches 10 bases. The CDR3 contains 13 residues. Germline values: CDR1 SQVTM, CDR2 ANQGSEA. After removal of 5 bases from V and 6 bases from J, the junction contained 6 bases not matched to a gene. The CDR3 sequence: CSVTQGTGDGYTF. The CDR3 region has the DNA TGCAGCGTTACGCAAGGGACAGGGGATGGCTACACCTTC. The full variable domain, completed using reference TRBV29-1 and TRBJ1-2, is SAVISQKPSRDICQRGTSLTIQCQVDSQVTMMFWYRQQPGQSLTLIATANQGSEATYESGFVIDKFPISRPNLTFSTLTVSNMSPEDSSIYLCSVTQGTGDGYTFGSGTRLTVV.

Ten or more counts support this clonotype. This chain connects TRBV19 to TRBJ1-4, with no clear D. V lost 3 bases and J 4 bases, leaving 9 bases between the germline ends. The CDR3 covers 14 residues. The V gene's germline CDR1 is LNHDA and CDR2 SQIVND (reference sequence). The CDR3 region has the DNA TGTGCCAGTAGTATCTCCAGTCTTAATGAAAAACTGTTTTTT. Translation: CASSISSLNEKLFF.